This paragraph covers one T cell receptor (beta chain) sequence. This entry is derived from a study of blood T cell repertoires in COVID-19. Study in general: Italy, Spain and the United States were the sources of the convalescent and acute COVID-19 samples. Sources were T cells, B-cell-depleted T cells, or PBMCs; the material itself was cDNA or gDNA.

The CDR3 has 14 residues. CDR1 and CDR2 (germline): SGHTA, FQGNSA. With 2 bases clipped from V and 6 bases from J, the junction kept 3 bases outside the gene matches. Under the authors' procedure: Cell counts per sample came from amplifying reference gene primers. Here immunoSEQ multiplex PCR was the method, and the copy in TCRdb shows in-frame clones only, minus some. Clone size and V and J calls were adopted from that table, with D and trimming inferred from the DNA. The data hold 250,000 or so clones, with roughly 88% observed a single time. Sequencing input: peripheral blood. The chain employs TRBV7-2 and TRBJ2-7; TRBD2 matches 11 bases. This receptor was obtained from a man between 35 and 55 years old who had recovered from COVID-19. DNA of the CDR3: TGTGCCAGCAGCTTAATAGCGGGAGGGATCGAGCAGTACTTC. Protein: CASSLIAGGIEQYF.